This TCR beta chain was captured by sequencing in a study of cytomegalovirus exposure and HLA in healthy donors. Overall study: The 666 first-cohort repertoires shared a platform with the 130 or so validation repertoires, as reported in a later analysis.

The CDR3 totals 15 residues. The germline V and J ends were trimmed by 0 bases and 2 bases, with 11 bases remaining between them. The germline gives CDR1 SGHNT, CDR2 YENEEA. Findings and limits, study-wide: It was confirmed in vitro that three of the CMV-associated chains were specific for CMV antigens. For cytomegalovirus status, the classifier reportedly gave diagnoses with high specificity and sensitivity. The study flagged some 170 TCR beta chains as cytomegalovirus-associated.

As for this clone: Its specificity is not known.

TCRdb's copy holds only in-frame clones and misses some; the assay was immunoSEQ multiplex PCR. Among under 150,000 clones listed, over 75% were seen once. This clonotype was obtained from a woman under 30 in good health and CMV-seropositive. Sequencing was carried out using PBMCs. V is TRBV11-3 and J is TRBJ2-7; D remains ambiguous. CDR3 nucleotide sequence: TGTGCCAGCAGCTTAGATCAGGCCAGAACCTACGAGCAGTACTTC. Its translation is CASSLDQARTYEQYF.